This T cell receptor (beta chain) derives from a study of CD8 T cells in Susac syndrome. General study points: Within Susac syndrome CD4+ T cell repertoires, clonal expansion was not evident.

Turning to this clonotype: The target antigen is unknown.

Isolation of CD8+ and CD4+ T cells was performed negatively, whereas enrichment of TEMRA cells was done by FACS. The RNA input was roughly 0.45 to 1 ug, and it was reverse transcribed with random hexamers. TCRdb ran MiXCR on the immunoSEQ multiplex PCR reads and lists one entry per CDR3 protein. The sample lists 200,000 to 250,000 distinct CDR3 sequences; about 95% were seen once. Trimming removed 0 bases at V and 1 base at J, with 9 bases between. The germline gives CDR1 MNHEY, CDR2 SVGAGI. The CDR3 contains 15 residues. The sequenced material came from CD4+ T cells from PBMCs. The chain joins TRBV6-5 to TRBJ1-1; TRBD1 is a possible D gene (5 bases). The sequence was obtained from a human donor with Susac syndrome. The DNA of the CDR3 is TGTGCCAGCAGTTACTCGGGGGAGGAGAACACTGAAGCTTTCTTT. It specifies CASSYSGEENTEAFF.